What follows are 2 T cell receptor beta chains derived from one specimen sequenced in a study of CD8 T cells in Susac syndrome. The RNA input was roughly 0.45 to 1 ug, and it was reverse transcribed with random hexamers. TCRdb re-derived calls from the immunoSEQ multiplex PCR reads in MiXCR, one entry per CDR3 protein. The data contain some 180,000 distinct CDR3 sequences, roughly 94% of them singletons. Sequencing input: CD4+ T cells from PBMCs. Source of these receptors: a human donor with Susac syndrome.

The chain carries TRBV7-8 and TRBJ1-5; 9 bases fit TRBD1. After removal of 5 bases from V and 6 bases from J, the junction contained 14 bases not matched to a gene. Germline CDR1 SGHVS, CDR2 FQNEAQ. This CDR3 comprises 17 residues. This CDR3 is CASSPDRGTKGVQPQHF. In DNA, the CDR3 is TGTGCCAGCAGCCCGGACAGGGGAACGAAAGGAGTTCAGCCCCAGCATTTT.

V usage is TRBV3-1 and J usage is TRBJ2-7, with 8 bases identical to TRBD2. Germline trimming cut 7 bases from V and 4 bases from J; bases unmatched to any gene: 9. The CDR3 has 14 amino acids. Germline CDR1 reads LGHDT; CDR2 reads YNNKEL (reference sequence). The CDR3 nucleotides are TGTGCCAGCACCCGGCGGGCTAGCGGGTACGAGCAGTACTTC. Its translation: CASTRRASGYEQYF.